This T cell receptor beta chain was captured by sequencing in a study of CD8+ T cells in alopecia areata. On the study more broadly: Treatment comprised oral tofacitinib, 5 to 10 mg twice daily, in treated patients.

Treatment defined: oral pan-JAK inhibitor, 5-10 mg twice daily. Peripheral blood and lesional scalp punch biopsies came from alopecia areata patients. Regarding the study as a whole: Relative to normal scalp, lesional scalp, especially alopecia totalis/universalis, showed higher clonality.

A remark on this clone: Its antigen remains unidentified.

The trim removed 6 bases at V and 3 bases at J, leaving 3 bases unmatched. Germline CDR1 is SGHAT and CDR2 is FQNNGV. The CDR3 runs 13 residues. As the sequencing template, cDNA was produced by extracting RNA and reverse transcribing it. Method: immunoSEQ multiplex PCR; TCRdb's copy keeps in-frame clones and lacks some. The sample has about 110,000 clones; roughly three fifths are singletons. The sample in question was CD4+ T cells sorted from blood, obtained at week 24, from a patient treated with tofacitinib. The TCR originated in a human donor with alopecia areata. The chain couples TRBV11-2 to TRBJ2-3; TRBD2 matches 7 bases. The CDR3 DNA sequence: TGTGCCAGCAGTCCTAGCGGAACAGATACGCAGTATTTT. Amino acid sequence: CASSPSGTDTQYF.